The source of this TCR beta chain is a study of vaccination effects on CD4 cells after COVID-19. On the study more broadly: All participants had two doses of either the BNT162b2 or mRNA-1273 vaccine.

This clone is a singleton in its sample. Its antigen is undetermined. General observations from the study: Clonal contraction was marked in infection- and vaccine-induced clones late after vaccination.

Before sequencing, viral peptide pools were used by the ViraFEST assay to expand antigen-specific CD4+ T cells. It was after approximately 11 days of culture that CD4+ T cells were isolated. Negative nucleocapsid antibody tests before and after vaccination confirmed no previous SARS-CoV-2 infection. PBMC were cultured at around 1.9 million per well with about 10 IU/ml IL-2 and about 9.2 ug/ml peptides. A half-medium replacement with IL-2 medium was carried out on days 3 and 7. The CDR3 contains 13 residues. The V and J ends lost 6 bases and 5 bases respectively, with 14 bases between them. The data were produced by immunoSEQ multiplex PCR, yet TCRdb's version contains in-frame clones alone and is incomplete. The sample holds 65,000 to 90,000 clones; approximately 75% are singletons and the top ten take roughly 2.9%.

This clonotype was sampled from a human donor who received a COVID-19 vaccine. The V gene is TRBV5-7, the J gene TRBJ2-5, with D unclear. TRBV5-7 is known as an ORF, though its function is uncertain. The sequenced sample was CD4+ T cells from PBMCs cultured with HCoV-NL63 spike peptides, obtained before COVID-19 vaccination. CDR3 amino acids: CASNPPGWETQYF. The CDR3 bases are TGTGCCAGCAACCCACCGGGCTGGGAGACCCAGTACTTC.